The 24 T cell receptor beta chains presented below share a single source sample, sequenced in a study of T cell clonality in common variable immunodeficiency. General study points: Reportedly, TCR beta sequences from common variable immunodeficiency showed fewer deletions and N-nucleotide insertions.

These receptors have no identified antigens. Sequenced by immunoSEQ multiplex PCR; TCRdb stores in-frame clones only, minus some. This repertoire lists about 33,000 clones without singletons; over 5% sits in the top ten. Material: peripheral blood mononuclear cells. The receptors shown here come from a human donor with common variable immunodeficiency.

This clone has only a few counts. The read stops 3 residues short of the end of the CDR3; the missing end is completed from the germline J gene. V is TRBV6-1 and J is TRBJ2-5; 8 nucleotides line up with TRBD1. This CDR3 contains 16 residues. V lost 0 bases and J lost 1; bases outside the gene matches: 4. Germline V gene data show CDR1 as MNHNS and CDR2 as SASEGT. This CDR3 reads CASSEARTGLQETQYF. The CDR3 DNA, read in part, is TGTGCCAGCAGTGAAGCCCGGACAGGGCTCCAAGAGACC.

This clone was picked up a small number of times. The read ends 3 residues early relative to the CDR3; the germline J gene fills the gap. The chain recombines TRBV6-1 with TRBJ2-7; the D gene is possibly TRBD1 (6 bases). V lost 4 bases to trimming and J lost 1 base, with 11 bases between them. The length of the CDR3 is 14 residues. From germline, CDR1 is MNHNS and CDR2 SASEGT. The CDR3 sequence is CASSGGRGSYEQYF. CDR3 bases read: TGTGCCAGCAGTGGGGGCAGGGGTTCCTACGAG.

Note on this clone: The read falls 3 residues short of the CDR3 end, and the missing part is taken from the germline J gene. The chain recombines TRBV6-1 with TRBJ1-4, with D possibly TRBD1 on 5 matching bases. Germline CDR1 and CDR2: MNHNS and SASEGT. Trimming took off 3 bases at V and 4 bases at J, with 12 bases between the two ends. The CDR3 contains 15 residues. The CDR3 sequence is CASSDRQTHNEKLFF. CDR3 bases read: TGTGCCAGCAGTGATAGACAGACCCATAATGAAAAA.

Within the sample, this clone is medium-sized. The read terminates 3 residues ahead of where the CDR3 ends, so the germline J gene completes it. The gene calls are TRBV12-3 or TRBV12-4 and TRBJ1-5; 9 positions agree with TRBD1. The J segment lost 5 bases and the V segment lost 5 bases, leaving 4 bases of the junction unmatched. CDR3 length: 14 amino acids. The sequenced part of the CDR3 DNA is TGTGCCAGCAGTGAACAGGGGGCCGATCAGCCC. Protein sequence: CASSEQGADQP. The entire CDR3 protein is CASSEQGADQPQHF.

This clone was detected many times. The read gets to within 3 residues of the CDR3 end, and the germline J gene fills in the rest. The genes are TRBV29-1 and TRBJ2-3; TRBD1 matches 8 bases. Germline assignment: CDR1 SQVTM and CDR2 ANQGSEA. Losses at the gene ends were 7 bases for V and 1 base for J; bases not matched to a gene: 7. There are 14 residues in the CDR3. The CDR3 loop reads CSATRGLGTDTQYF. The part of the CDR3 DNA that was read is TGCAGCGCCACCAGGGGGCTCGGCACAGATACG.

The table lists this clone with many counts. The DNA read from the CDR3 is TGCAGTGCTAGAGGCGAGCGGGGCCGCAGCATCACAGATACG. Translation: CSARGERGRSITDT. The full CDR3 is CSARGERGRSITDTQYF. V is TRBV20-1 and J is TRBJ2-3; 7 positions agree with TRBD2. The read ends 3 residues before the CDR3 terminus; that terminus is restored from the germline J gene. The CDR3 is 17 residues long. Germline V gives CDR1 DFQATT, CDR2 SNEGSKA (reference sequence). V was pared by 1 base and J by 2 bases, with 12 bases of the junction left unmatched.

This clone was picked up a small number of times. The read ends 3 residues shy of where the CDR3 ends; the end is completed using the germline J gene. The gene calls are TRBV20-1 and TRBJ2-5; possible D gene TRBD1, 5 bases. The length of the CDR3 is 15 residues. Trimming shortened V by 6 bases and J by 5 bases, and 22 bases separated the two germline ends. Germline V gene lookup returns CDR1 DFQATT and CDR2 SNEGSKA (reference sequence). The CDR3 bases that were read are TGCAGTGCCGACGCGGTCCAGGGCGGTGGGGAGACC. Its protein product is CSADAVQGGGET. The CDR3, in full, reads CSADAVQGGGETQYF.

This clone turned up a few times. The sequenced fragment ends 3 residues before the CDR3 boundary, so the rest is inferred from the germline J gene. V usage is TRBV6-1 and J usage is TRBJ1-2, with no clear D. CDR1 and CDR2 from the germline V gene are MNHNS and SASEGT. Trimming took off 1 base at V and 3 bases at J, with 9 bases between the two ends. The CDR3 extends over 14 amino acids. CDR3 DNA, as far as it was read: TGTGCCAGCAGTGAAGAGTACAGAGACTATGGC. Translating it yields CASSEEYRDYG. The complete CDR3 sequence is CASSEEYRDYGYTF.

This clone was found many times. The DNA read from the CDR3 is TGTGCCTGGAGGGGAGGGACAGGGAATAAGGCCGGGGAG. It codes for CAWRGGTGNKAGE. The complete CDR3 protein is CAWRGGTGNKAGELFF. The rearrangement links TRBV30 to TRBJ2-2; 9 positions agree with TRBD1. The read ends 3 residues shy of where the CDR3 ends; the end is completed using the germline J gene. Germline-derived CDR1 and CDR2 are GTSNPN and SVGIG (reference sequence). V lost 3 bases to trimming and J lost 6 bases; unmatched junction nucleotides: 11. This CDR3 has 16 amino acids.

This clone was seen more than once but under ten times. The CDR3 goes on 3 residues after the read ends, and that part is filled in from the germline J gene. J is TRBJ2-7 and V is TRBV2, with TRBD2 identical over 11 bases. V was clipped by 6 bases and J by 3 bases; unmatched bases: 7. The CDR3 covers 15 residues. Germline V gene sequence: CDR1 SNHLY, CDR2 FYNNEI. The CDR3: CASSAPSGGHYEQYF. CDR3 bases read: TGTGCCAGCAGCGCACCTAGCGGGGGGCACTACGAG.

This clone was counted a few times. Read data end 3 residues before the CDR3 end; the end is taken from the germline J gene. This chain connects TRBV18 to TRBJ2-1, with TRBD1 matching 7 bases. Trimming removed 3 bases from V and 6 bases from J; junction bases left unmatched: 11. From germline, CDR1 is KGHSH and CDR2 LQKENI. There are 16 residues in the CDR3. The sequenced part of the CDR3 DNA is TGTGCCAGCTCACCCACACAGGGGCAAGGTCCCAATGAG. Translating it yields CASSPTQGQGPNE. The full CDR3 protein reads CASSPTQGQGPNEQFF. The full variable domain, its missing parts supplied by reference TRBV18 and TRBJ2-1, is NAGVMQNPRHLVRRRGQEARLRCSPMKGHSHVYWYRQLPEEGLKFMVYLQKENIIDESGMPKERFSAEFPKEGPSILRIQQVVRGDSAAYFCASSPTQGQGPNEQFFGPGTRLTVL.

This clone appeared a few times. CDR3 DNA, as far as it was read: TGTGCCTGGACGGTGACAGACTACAATGAG. Translating gives CAWTVTDYNE. The entire CDR3 protein reads CAWTVTDYNEQFF. This sequence joins TRBV30 and TRBJ2-1; maybe TRBD1 (5 bases). The observed sequence ends 3 residues before the CDR3 terminus, with the missing tail filled in from the germline J gene. Germline loops: CDR1 GTSNPN, CDR2 SVGIG (reference sequence). Trimming cost V 4 bases and J 3 bases, with 10 bases left between them. The CDR3 contains 13 residues.

This clone was counted only a few times. The DNA read from the CDR3 is TGTGCCTGGAGTGTACGGGGAACCTATAATTCACCC. This sequence encodes CAWSVRGTYNSP. The entire CDR3 reads CAWSVRGTYNSPLHF. The chain joins TRBV30 to TRBJ1-6; D not certain. The DNA ends 3 residues before the CDR3 does, and the rest of the CDR3 is filled in from the germline J gene. The V and J ends lost 0 bases and 2 bases respectively, with 8 bases between them. This CDR3 is built from 15 residues. Germline CDR1 and CDR2: GTSNPN and SVGIG (reference sequence).

Many counts were recorded for this clone. The read is 3 residues too short to cover the CDR3 end, so that end is filled in from the germline J gene. J is TRBJ1-5 and V is TRBV6-2 or TRBV6-3; 8 nucleotides align to TRBD1. Trimming took 6 bases from V and 9 from J; bases not matched to a gene: 4. Germline CDR1 MNHEY, CDR2 SVGEGT. This CDR3 contains 12 residues. The CDR3 DNA, read in part, is TGTGCCAGCAGCACACAGGGGGGGCCC. This codes for CASSTQGGP. The whole CDR3 sequence reads CASSTQGGPQHF.

Notes on this clone: The CDR3 is cut off 3 residues early in the read; its end comes from the germline J gene. J is TRBJ1-5 and V is TRBV18; 8 bases match TRBD1. J gave up 2 bases and V 8 bases, and 2 bases lay outside the gene matches. The germline CDR1 and CDR2 sequences are KGHSH and LQKENI. The CDR3 has 13 amino acids. Incomplete CDR3 DNA: TGTGCCAGCGGACAGGGTGGCAATCAGCCC. Translated, it gives CASGQGGNQP. The entire CDR3 sequence reads CASGQGGNQPQHF.

The table lists this clone with a few counts. The CDR3 extends 3 residues past the end of the read, so its final part is completed from the germline J gene. The rearrangement joins TRBV18 to TRBJ2-5; D not resolved. This CDR3 comprises 11 residues. Germline CDR1 reads KGHSH; CDR2 reads LQKENI. Trimming cost V 3 bases and J 5 bases, with 4 bases left between them. Partial CDR3 DNA: TGTGCCAGCTCACCGAGGGAGACC. Residues: CASSPRET. In full, the CDR3 is CASSPRETQYF.

This clone was seen repeatedly, ten times or more. Incomplete CDR3 DNA: TGTGCCAGTACCCACTCTGGGGCCAACGTC. Protein: CASTHSGANV. The complete CDR3 protein is CASTHSGANVLTF. J is TRBJ2-6 and V is TRBV19, with no clear D. The read halts 3 residues ahead of the CDR3 end, with the missing end drawn from the germline J gene. The ends were cut back, 7 bases at V and 0 bases at J, with 4 bases in the middle. The CDR3 loop spans 13 amino acids. The V gene's germline CDR1 is LNHDA and CDR2 SQIVND (reference sequence).

Concerning this clone: The read terminates 3 residues ahead of where the CDR3 ends, so the germline J gene completes it. The gene calls are TRBV7-9 and TRBJ2-5, with 7 bases identical to TRBD1. Germline V CDR1 and CDR2: SEHNR, FQNEAQ (reference sequence). This CDR3 comprises 15 residues. The junction had 10 bases not matched to a gene; V was cut back by 5 bases and J by 4 bases. CDR3: CASSMTGSSVETQYF. The part of the CDR3 DNA that was read is TGTGCCAGCAGCATGACAGGGTCTTCTGTAGAGACC.

CDR3 region: CSARTGVYNEQFF. The CDR3 DNA, read in part, is TGCAGTGCTAGGACAGGGGTTTACAATGAG. V is TRBV20-1 and J is TRBJ2-1; 8 bases align to TRBD1. The read is 3 residues too short to cover the CDR3 end, so that end is filled in from the germline J gene. CDR1 is DFQATT, CDR2 SNEGSKA, per germline (reference sequence). CDR3 size: 13 residues. J lost 4 bases, V lost 3 bases, and 2 bases had no gene match.

This clone was seen repeatedly, ten times or more. The CDR3 is cut off 3 residues early in the read; its end comes from the germline J gene. This chain links TRBV19 with TRBJ1-1, with TRBD1 matching over 7 bases. Germline assignment: CDR1 LNHDA and CDR2 SQIVND (reference sequence). V shed 7 bases, J shed 1 base, and the junction held 12 bases outside the gene matches. The CDR3 consists of 16 residues. The part of the CDR3 DNA that was read is TGTGCCAGTATGCTGCTCCCACCAGGGGGGAACACTGAA. Translated: CASMLLPPGGNTE. The entire CDR3 reads CASMLLPPGGNTEAFF.

This clone occurred many times. The read is 3 residues too short to cover the CDR3 end, so that end is filled in from the germline J gene. This rearrangement joins TRBV18 to TRBJ2-5; a weak D match, TRBD2 (5 bases). CDR1 is KGHSH, CDR2 LQKENI, per germline. V was cut by 6 bases and J by 2 bases, with 16 bases left in between. The length of the CDR3 is 15 residues. The CDR3 protein is CASSPNGEPQETQYF. CDR3 DNA (partial): TGTGCCAGCTCCCCTAACGGGGAGCCTCAAGAGACC.

Notes on this clone: One junction end does not reproduce the germline sequence, and a read error may be involved. The CDR3 goes on 3 residues after the read ends, and that part is filled in from the germline J gene. V and J are TRBV7-7 and TRBJ2-3, with TRBD2 matching 8 bases. Germline V lookup: CDR1 SSHAT, CDR2 FNYEAQ (reference sequence). The CDR3 is 15 amino acids. CDR3 DNA (partial): TGTGCTAGCAGCCCGGGAGGGGGGGCCACAGATACG. Translating gives CASSPGGGATDT. The complete CDR3 sequence is CASSPGGGATDTQYF.

This clone was observed a few times. The sequenced fragment ends 3 residues before the CDR3 boundary, so the rest is inferred from the germline J gene. This chain connects TRBV18 to TRBJ1-5; D remains unclear. V lost 2 bases, J lost 4 bases, and 12 bases lay in between. This CDR3 contains 15 residues. Germline CDR1 is KGHSH and CDR2 is LQKENI. CDR3 residues: CASSPDGRGNQPQHF. The CDR3 DNA, read in part, is TGTGCCAGCTCACCAGATGGACGGGGTAATCAGCCC.

This clone was recorded at least ten times. The read comes to an end 3 residues before the CDR3 does, leaving the germline J gene to fill in the end. This sequence joins TRBV20-1 and TRBJ1-1; D is ambiguous. The CDR3 runs 11 residues. Germline V gene sequence: CDR1 DFQATT, CDR2 SNEGSKA (reference sequence). Deletions cut 7 bases from V and 5 bases from J, with 11 bases between. CDR3 bases read: TGCAGTGTTCCAGGTTATACTGAA. It yields the protein CSVPGYTE. The full CDR3 reads CSVPGYTEAFF.